These 24 T cell receptor beta chains originate from one sample sequenced in a study of blood T cells in healthy people across ages. Together with a sample-barcoded 5' primer, a J-beta primer mix was included in a second PCR lasting about 7 to 12 cycles. A single record per CDR3 protein comes from TCRdb applying MiXCR to the 5' RACE reads. The top ten hold around 0.75% of the sample, which has more than 900,000 distinct CDR3 sequences, about 23% seen once. In addition, the sample was reused for a study of T cells of mothers and their children.

Sequencing used blood. These TCRs come from a girl aged 2-9 years in good health.

This clonotype has a handful of counts. The chain has TRBV2 and TRBJ2-5; TRBD2 aligns across 10 bases. CDR1 and CDR2 (germline): SNHLY, FYNNEI. This CDR3 contains 15 residues. Trimming cost V 5 bases and J 4 bases; bases outside gene matches: 7. The CDR3 is CASSPSGSKVETQYF. In DNA, the CDR3 is TGTGCCAGCAGTCCTAGCGGGAGTAAGGTAGAGACCCAGTACTTC.

Only a few counts were recorded for this clonotype. The V call is TRBV6-5, the J call TRBJ2-1; perhaps TRBD1 as D (6 bases). The J call may be mistaken, given a closer DNA end match to TRBJ2-5. Germline CDR1 and CDR2: MNHEY and SVGAGI. CDR3 length equals 18 residues. The CDR3 here is CASSYSGHRAPTGETQYF. The CDR3 DNA sequence: TGTGCCAGCAGTTACTCAGGACACCGGGCTCCTACAGGGGAGACCCAGTACTTC.

The gene calls are TRBV6-5 and TRBJ1-2; 7 bases map to TRBD1. V was clipped by 10 bases and J by 7 bases; unmatched bases: 9. The CDR3 is 12 amino acids. The germline CDR1 and CDR2 sequences are MNHEY and SVGAGI. CDR3 loop: CATLQGIFGYTF. The CDR3 DNA follows: TGTGCCACGCTACAGGGGATTTTTGGCTACACCTTC.

CDR3 in DNA: TGCAGCGTTGAATTTCTTATTAGGGGGTACAATGAGCAGTTCTTC. Its translation is CSVEFLIRGYNEQFF. The V and J genes are TRBV29-1 and TRBJ2-1; the D gene is possibly TRBD1 (6 bases). The V and J ends lost 2 bases and 4 bases respectively, with 15 bases between them. This CDR3 has 15 amino acids. Germline CDR1 and CDR2: SQVTM and ANQGSEA.

This clonotype was detected a few times. This chain joins TRBV18 and TRBJ2-5, with 9 bases fitting TRBD1. The germline CDR1 and CDR2 sequences are KGHSH and LQKENI. Germline trimming cut 3 bases from V and 1 base from J; bases unmatched to any gene: 9. The CDR3 contains 17 residues. The CDR3 loop reads CASSPPGQGIAQETQYF. CDR3 in DNA: TGTGCCAGCTCACCGCCGGGACAGGGAATAGCCCAAGAGACCCAGTACTTC.

The V call is TRBV7-2, the J call TRBJ1-2; weak D call: TRBD1 (5 bases). Trimming left V 7 bases short and J 7 bases short, with 22 bases between. The V gene's germline CDR1 is SGHTA and CDR2 FQGNSA. CDR3 length: 15 residues. The CDR3 reads CASTPPKGRVTGYTF. In DNA form, the CDR3 reads TGTGCCAGCACCCCACCTAAAGGCAGGGTCACTGGCTACACCTTC.

This chain joins TRBV9 and TRBJ2-5, with TRBD2 as a possible D gene (5 bases). Matching the DNA end better, TRBJ2-7 makes the J call doubtful. This CDR3 has 16 amino acids. The germline V gene has CDR1 SGDLS and CDR2 YYNGEE. The CDR3 protein is CASSVTAGLVEYEQYF. The DNA for the CDR3 is TGTGCCAGCAGCGTAACAGCCGGACTGGTTGAGTACGAGCAGTACTTC.

The chain carries TRBV4-1 and TRBJ2-1; 7 nucleotides match TRBD2. This CDR3 is 15 amino acids long. Germline CDR1 MGHRA, CDR2 YSYEKL. V lost 4 bases and J lost 9; bases outside the gene matches: 12. The CDR3 bases are TGCGCCAGCAGCCTTAAAGGACTAGAACTTACTGAGCAGTTCTTC. It codes for CASSLKGLELTEQFF.

This chain joins TRBV4-1 and TRBJ2-3; TRBD1 matches 11 bases. The CDR3 loop spans 15 amino acids. The trim removed 1 base at V and 5 bases at J, leaving 2 bases unmatched. Germline V lookup: CDR1 MGHRA, CDR2 YSYEKL. The DNA for the CDR3 is TGCGCCAGCAGCCAAGGGACAGGGGGCATAGATACGCAGTATTTT. Its translation: CASSQGTGGIDTQYF.

On this clonotype itself: The junction departs from germline at one end; a sequencing error may be responsible. V and J are TRBV3-1 and TRBJ2-2; 7 bases are shared with TRBD2. Germline values: CDR1 LGHDT, CDR2 YNNKEL (reference sequence). CDR3 size: 19 residues. CDR3 DNA sequence: TGTGCCAGCAGCCAAAAGCGGGGAGGGCCCGATACTAACACCAGGGAGCTGTTTTTT. Translation: CASSQKRGGPDTNTRELFF. The full variable domain, in which reference TRBV3-1 and TRBJ2-2 provide the parts outside the CDR3, is DTAVSQTPKYLVTQMGNDKSIKCEQNLGHDTMYWYKQDSKKFLKIMFSYNNKELIINETVPNRFSPKSPDKAHLNLHINSLELGDSAVYFCASSQKRGGPDTNTRELFFGEGSRLTVL.

The chain carries TRBV9 and TRBJ2-7; TRBD2 aligns across 11 bases. CDR3 length: 17 residues. Trimming at V came to 0 bases and at J to 4 bases, leaving 9 bases not matched to a gene. CDR1 and CDR2 from the germline V gene are SGDLS and YYNGEE. This CDR3 reads CASSVAIGTSGPYEQYF. The CDR3 nucleotides read TGTGCCAGCAGCGTAGCTATCGGGACTAGCGGCCCATACGAGCAGTACTTC.

This clonotype occurred a few times. The J gene is TRBJ2-7, the V gene TRBV4-1, with D tentatively TRBD1 (5 bases). With 0 bases removed from V and 2 bases from J, the gap between germline ends came to 14 bases. The germline gives CDR1 MGHRA, CDR2 YSYEKL. The CDR3 extends over 16 amino acids. The CDR3 loop is CASSQEGAWSTYEQYF. CDR3 DNA sequence: TGCGCCAGCAGCCAAGAAGGGGCTTGGTCAACCTACGAGCAGTACTTC.

This clonotype appeared a few times. V usage is TRBV20-1 and J usage is TRBJ2-5; no clear D gene. The closer fit of TRBJ2-7 to the DNA end suggests the J call may be wrong. Germline CDR1 and CDR2: DFQATT and SNEGSKA (reference sequence). This CDR3 region has 13 residues. CDR3 sequence: CSARDWRTGEQYF. The CDR3 DNA sequence: TGCAGTGCTAGAGATTGGCGGACGGGCGAGCAGTACTTC.

This clonotype showed up just a few times. The chain couples TRBV20-1 to TRBJ2-3; no reliable D call. This CDR3 is 12 amino acids long. V was pared by 8 bases and J by 6 bases, with 15 bases between. Germline V lookup: CDR1 DFQATT, CDR2 SNEGSKA (reference sequence). CDR3 DNA sequence: TGCAGTAGTTCCCGGGCGCGGGATACGCAGTATTTT. Protein product: CSSSRARDTQYF.

The chain carries TRBV18 and TRBJ2-1; 14 nucleotides line up with TRBD2. V lost 3 bases to trimming and J lost 6 bases; unmatched junction nucleotides: 4. The CDR3 has 16 amino acids. Germline CDR1 is KGHSH and CDR2 is LQKENI. The CDR3 DNA reads TGTGCCAGCTCACCGGGACTAGCGGGAGTCGGCAATGAGCAGTTCTTC. It is translated as CASSPGLAGVGNEQFF.

This clonotype was counted only a few times. The chain employs TRBV5-1 and TRBJ2-5; no clear D. Looked up from germline, CDR1 is SGHRS and CDR2 is YFSETQ. CDR3 length: 14 residues. V was pared by 1 base and J by 0 bases, with 7 bases between. The CDR3 region has the DNA TGCGCCAGCAGCTTGATCGGGTACCAAGAGACCCAGTACTTC. Protein: CASSLIGYQETQYF.

The rearrangement links TRBV5-1 to TRBJ1-1, with TRBD1 matching over 9 bases. V lost 0 bases to trimming and J lost 5 bases; unmatched junction nucleotides: 11. The CDR3 has 17 amino acids. The germline gives CDR1 SGHRS, CDR2 YFSETQ. This chain's CDR3 is CASSLEVGTGRRTEAFF. CDR3 coding DNA: TGCGCCAGCAGCTTGGAGGTCGGGACAGGGCGACGAACTGAAGCTTTCTTT.

The table lists this clonotype with a few counts. The chain combines TRBV10-3 with TRBJ1-5, with D possibly being TRBD1 (5 bases). Between the trimmed V and J ends, which lost 0 bases and 5 bases, there was a span of 11 bases. The CDR3 is made up of 15 amino acids. CDR1 ENHRY and CDR2 SYGVKD come from the germline V gene. The DNA of the CDR3 is TGTGCCATCAGTGAGTCGCAGCAGGGAGATCAGCCCCAGCATTTT. It yields the protein CAISESQQGDQPQHF.

The chain is built from TRBV9 and TRBJ1-5, with D possibly matching TRBD1 (6 bases). V was clipped by 4 bases and J by 3 bases, with 11 bases between them. This CDR3 has 14 amino acids. Germline V gene data show CDR1 as SGDLS and CDR2 as YYNGEE. DNA for the CDR3: TGTGCCAGCAGCCAAGGGGGGCCCAATCAGCCCCAGCATTTT. Translating it yields CASSQGGPNQPQHF.

The table lists this clonotype with a few counts. The rearrangement uses TRBV27 and TRBJ1-5; the D is unclear. CDR1 MNHEY and CDR2 SMNVEV come from the germline V gene (reference sequence). The V gene lost 3 bases and the J gene lost 3 bases, with 18 bases spanning the gap. This CDR3 has 17 residues. The CDR3 region is CASSLLTSVLFNQPQHF. As DNA, the CDR3 is TGTGCCAGCAGTTTGTTGACGTCAGTCCTATTCAATCAGCCCCAGCATTTT.

Remarks on this clonotype: Germline is not matched at one junction end, which may reflect a read error. The V call is TRBV20-1, the J call TRBJ1-4, with 8 bases that match TRBD1. Looked up from germline, CDR1 is DFQATT and CDR2 is SNEGSKA (reference sequence). The CDR3 length is 12 residues. This chain's CDR3 is CSAPQGAFPPLF. CDR3 coding DNA: TGCAGTGCCCCCCAGGGGGCGTTTCCCCCGCTTTTT.

This clonotype was seen more than once but under ten times. The CDR3 spells CASSLVAPGDIQYF. CDR3 in DNA: TGTGCCAGCAGCTTAGTAGCTCCCGGGGACATTCAGTACTTC. The J gene is TRBJ2-4, the V gene TRBV11-3, with D maybe TRBD2 (5 bases). The CDR3 is made up of 14 amino acids. Germline V CDR1 and CDR2: SGHNT, YENEEA. Trimming removed 1 base at V and 8 bases at J, with 12 bases between.

This clonotype was observed a few times. The junction and the germline gene differ at one end; a read error may be behind it. The chain joins TRBV20-1 to TRBJ1-6; D remains ambiguous. The CDR3 totals 12 residues. Germline-derived CDR1 and CDR2 are DFQATT and SNEGSKA (reference sequence). This chain's CDR3 is CSARDRRGASYF. The CDR3 DNA sequence: TGCAGTGCTAGAGATCGACGCGGTGCTTCTTACTTT.

The chain joins TRBV9 to TRBJ2-5; D not certain. The J call may not be correct, given that the DNA end is closer to TRBJ2-7. Germline CDR1 reads SGDLS; CDR2 reads YYNGEE. The length of the CDR3 is 14 residues. CDR3 in amino acids: CASSTTTPSYEQYF. DNA of the CDR3: TGTGCCAGCAGCACAACCACGCCTTCCTACGAGCAGTACTTC.